The clone carrying this TCR beta chain was detected once. What it binds is unknown. The CDR3 length is 12 residues. V shed 8 bases and J shed 2 bases, with 10 bases lying between them. The germline V gene encodes CDR1 MDHEN and CDR2 SYDVKM. This sample was taken from a study of shared clonotypes between healthy human individuals. General observations from the study: The sole specimen, blood, was sampled, and tissue repertoires likely differ.

Scientists sequenced DNA from unsorted PBMC on ten immunoSEQ deep assay plates. Some clones are missing from TCRdb's copy, which holds only in-frame ones; the method was immunoSEQ multiplex PCR. The data show about half a million clones, about 80% seen once. This chain connects TRBV28 to TRBJ2-7; tentatively, D is TRBD1 or TRBD2 (5 bases each). The sequencing input was PBMCs. This receptor was identified in a woman in her thirties or forties in good health. Some clones in this sample may be carry-over from other donors' samples. CDR3 bases: TGTGCCAGCCAGGGACCGGCCTACGAGCAGTACTTC. Translated, it gives CASQGPAYEQYF.